The 23 T cell receptor beta chains listed next were all sequenced from one sample in a study of OX40 agonist ivuxolimab in advanced cancers. Assay used: immunoSEQ multiplex PCR; TCRdb lists only in-frame clones, some missing. This table holds fewer than 80,000 clones, roughly nine tenths found once. The sample consisted of CD4+ or CD8+ T cells sorted from blood, taken in a trial of the OX40 agonist ivuxolimab. The receptors shown here come from an adult with an advanced solid tumor such as melanoma, head and neck, liver or kidney cancer.

The chain employs TRBV10-3 and TRBJ2-7, with 7 bases matching TRBD1. V was clipped by 4 bases and J by 3 bases; unmatched bases: 12. The CDR3 consists of 16 residues. Germline loops: CDR1 ENHRY, CDR2 SYGVKD. DNA for the CDR3: TGTGCCATCAGTGGGGGATTCCGGGACAGTGACTACGAGCAGTACTTC. Protein: CAISGGFRDSDYEQYF.

V is TRBV28 and J is TRBJ1-2; no firm D call. CDR1 and CDR2 from the germline V gene are MDHEN and SYDVKM. The germline V and J ends were trimmed by 6 bases and 6 bases, with 14 bases remaining between them. The CDR3 length is 13 residues. CDR3 DNA: TGTGCCAGCAGGCCCGGTGGGTGGAATGGCTACACCTTC. As protein: CASRPGGWNGYTF.

The CDR3 is CASSFGQGPPQHF. The CDR3, as DNA: TGTGCCAGCAGCTTCGGACAGGGTCCGCCCCAGCATTTT. The V call is TRBV7-9, the J call TRBJ1-5; TRBD1 agrees at 8 bases. The V segment lost 3 bases and the J segment 9 bases; nucleotides outside the gene matches: 4. CDR3 length: 13 amino acids. The germline V gene encodes CDR1 SEHNR and CDR2 FQNEAQ (reference sequence).

The genes are TRBV6-4 and TRBJ2-3; possibly TRBD1 for D (6 bases). The CDR3 is 15 residues long. Trimming cost V 3 bases and J 3 bases, with 13 bases left between them. Germline loops: CDR1 MRHNA, CDR2 SNTAGT. The CDR3 sequence: CASSEARGGTDTQYF. The DNA for the CDR3 is TGTGCCAGCAGTGAGGCTAGAGGGGGTACAGATACGCAGTATTTT.

The V and J genes are TRBV4-3 and TRBJ2-7; D is unresolved. Trimming took off 1 base at V and 5 bases at J, with 12 bases between the two ends. Per the germline V gene, CDR1 is LGHNA and CDR2 is YSLEER. This CDR3 spans 14 amino acids. CDR3: CASSQGTQSDEQYF. The CDR3 nucleotides are TGCGCCAGCAGCCAAGGTACACAGTCAGACGAGCAGTACTTC.

The J gene is TRBJ2-5, the V gene TRBV28; 9 bases map to TRBD1. V was pared by 3 bases and J by 4 bases, with 12 bases of the junction left unmatched. The CDR3 has 17 residues. The germline V gene has CDR1 MDHEN and CDR2 SYDVKM. CDR3 in DNA: TGTGCCAGCAGTTTCCCAACTTTGACAGGGGGAGGAGAGACCCAGTACTTC. It specifies CASSFPTLTGGGETQYF.

The rearrangement links TRBV29-1 to TRBJ1-1, with 7 bases aligning to TRBD1. Germline CDR1 SQVTM, CDR2 ANQGSEA. The CDR3 is 13 residues long. V was clipped by 6 bases and J by 3 bases; unmatched bases: 7. CDR3 DNA: TGCAGCGTCGCTGCCAGGGGGGACACTGAAGCTTTCTTT. It encodes CSVAARGDTEAFF. Complete variable domain (other parts from reference TRBV29-1 and TRBJ1-1): SAVISQKPSRDICQRGTSLTIQCQVDSQVTMMFWYRQQPGQSLTLIATANQGSEATYESGFVIDKFPISRPNLTFSTLTVSNMSPEDSSIYLCSVAARGDTEAFFGQGTRLTVV.

J is TRBJ2-1 and V is TRBV5-3; D uncertain. TRBV5-3 is sorted into the ORF group, with uncertain function. The germline V and J ends were trimmed by 4 bases and 7 bases, with 12 bases remaining between them. The CDR3 spans 13 residues. CDR3 loop: CARSHDTANEQFF. In DNA form, the CDR3 reads TGTGCCAGAAGCCACGACACGGCAAATGAGCAGTTCTTC.

This clone is medium-sized by share. Different DNA sequences within this sample yield the same CDR3. The V call is TRBV25-1, the J call TRBJ2-7, with TRBD2 identical over 8 bases. V lost 2 bases, J lost 6 bases, and 6 bases stayed unmatched. CDR3 length: 14 residues. CDR1 MGHDK and CDR2 SYGVNS come from the germline V gene. The CDR3 reads CASSESGRAAEQYF. For the CDR3, the DNA is TGTGCCAGCAGTGAAAGCGGGAGAGCAGCCGAGCAGTACTTC.

The gene calls are TRBV11-3 and TRBJ2-5; D not certain. Germline CDR1 reads SGHNT; CDR2 reads YENEEA. The CDR3 consists of 15 residues. V was cut by 1 base and J by 4 bases, with 13 bases left in between. The CDR3 region is CASSLVSRGLETQYF. CDR3 nucleotides: TGTGCCAGCAGCTTAGTTAGCCGTGGCTTAGAGACCCAGTACTTC.

This CDR3 reads CAWSAGRGNTEAFF. As DNA, the CDR3 is TGTGCCTGGAGTGCTGGTCGCGGGAACACTGAAGCTTTCTTT. The chain employs TRBV30 and TRBJ1-1; unclear D gene. Germline V gene data show CDR1 as GTSNPN and CDR2 as SVGIG (reference sequence). The CDR3 totals 14 residues. The V gene lost 1 base and the J gene lost 1 base, with 10 bases spanning the gap.

The genes are TRBV7-9 and TRBJ1-2; tentatively, D is TRBD1 (5 bases). CDR1 is SEHNR, CDR2 FQNEAQ, per germline (reference sequence). The ends were cut back, 3 bases at V and 3 bases at J, with 8 bases in the middle. This CDR3 is built from 13 residues. DNA of the CDR3: TGTGCCAGCAGCTTCGGGGGTGACTATGGCTACACCTTC. This sequence encodes CASSFGGDYGYTF.

The chain carries TRBV4-1 and TRBJ2-1; TRBD2 aligns across 16 bases. CDR3 length equals 20 residues. From germline, CDR1 is MGHRA and CDR2 YSYEKL. Trimming at V came to 1 base and at J to 0 bases, leaving 6 bases not matched to a gene. The CDR3 here is CASSQVRGLAGGSSYNEQFF. In DNA, the CDR3 is TGCGCCAGCAGCCAAGTTAGGGGACTAGCGGGAGGGAGCTCCTACAATGAGCAGTTCTTC.

V usage is TRBV11-2 and J usage is TRBJ2-7; 14 bases agree with TRBD2. The CDR3 runs 16 residues. Germline V gene sequence: CDR1 SGHAT, CDR2 FQNNGV. V shed 5 bases and J 4 bases; nucleotides not matched to a gene: 7. CDR3 region: CASSPGTSGSFYEQYF. The CDR3 bases are TGTGCCAGCAGCCCGGGGACTAGCGGGAGTTTTTACGAGCAGTACTTC.

The rearrangement uses TRBV28 and TRBJ2-1; 9 bases line up with TRBD2. Germline V gene sequence: CDR1 MDHEN, CDR2 SYDVKM. Trimming took 3 bases from V and 2 from J; bases not matched to a gene: 5. The CDR3 has 16 amino acids. The CDR3 loop reads CASSFSSGAPYNEQFF. The CDR3 DNA reads as TGTGCCAGCAGTTTTTCTAGCGGGGCTCCCTACAATGAGCAGTTCTTC.

The rearrangement joins TRBV11-2 to TRBJ2-7; D uncertain. V was clipped by 3 bases and J by 2 bases, with 5 bases between them. CDR3 length equals 12 residues. The germline V gene encodes CDR1 SGHAT and CDR2 FQNNGV. CDR3 sequence reads: CASSFGTYEQYF. The CDR3 DNA sequence: TGTGCCAGCAGCTTCGGCACCTACGAGCAGTACTTC.

This chain links TRBV13 with TRBJ2-5; weak D call: TRBD2 (6 bases). The CDR3 extends over 14 amino acids. V lost 3 bases and J lost 5, with 13 bases in between. Germline loops: CDR1 PRHDT, CDR2 FYEKMQ (reference sequence). The CDR3 reads CASSLGGLFETQYF. The CDR3 nucleotides are TGTGCCAGCAGCTTGGGGGGATTATTTGAGACCCAGTACTTC.

The chain couples TRBV4-3 to TRBJ2-2; unclear D gene. The CDR3 has 13 residues. Germline V CDR1 and CDR2: LGHNA, YSLEER. Trimming took 1 base from V and 7 from J, leaving 7 bases between them. CDR3 sequence reads: CASSQVESGELFF. As DNA, the CDR3 is TGCGCCAGCAGCCAAGTGGAGAGCGGGGAGCTGTTTTTT.

This chain connects TRBV6-6 to TRBJ2-7, with 7 positions matching TRBD1. Trimming at V came to 6 bases and at J to 2 bases, leaving 4 bases not matched to a gene. There are 13 residues in the CDR3. Looked up from germline, CDR1 is MNHNY and CDR2 is SVGAGI (reference sequence). The CDR3 DNA follows: TGTGCCAGCAGAAACAGGGGCGCCTACGAGCAGTACTTC. This codes for CASRNRGAYEQYF.

The CDR3 DNA reads TGTGCCAGCAGTTTGTACCAGGGCACAGATACGCAGTATTTT. It yields the protein CASSLYQGTDTQYF. The chain employs TRBV27 and TRBJ2-3; D unclear. CDR1 and CDR2 from the germline V gene are MNHEY and SMNVEV (reference sequence). The CDR3 is made up of 14 amino acids. Between the trimmed V and J ends, which lost 3 bases and 1 base, there was a span of 8 bases.

The CDR3 loop reads CASSARPLDSTDTQYF. The CDR3 DNA sequence: TGTGCCAGCAGCGCCCGGCCCCTTGACTCCACAGATACGCAGTATTTT. The V call is TRBV7-9, the J call TRBJ2-3; D is ambiguous. Between the trimmed V and J ends, which lost 5 bases and 2 bases, there was a span of 17 bases. The germline CDR1 and CDR2 sequences are SEHNR and FQNEAQ (reference sequence). The CDR3 is 16 residues long.

The genes are TRBV10-3 and TRBJ2-4; TRBD1 aligns across 10 bases. V gave up 3 bases and J gave up 8 bases; unmatched junction bases: 10. This CDR3 is 16 amino acids long. Germline values: CDR1 ENHRY, CDR2 SYGVKD. For the CDR3, the DNA is TGTGCCATCAGTGACCCCTCGGGGACAGGGGCCGACATTCAGTACTTC. This gives the protein CAISDPSGTGADIQYF.

This clone has just a few counts. The chain combines TRBV4-3 with TRBJ1-1, with unresolved D. Germline CDR1 reads LGHNA; CDR2 reads YSLEER. This CDR3 is 15 amino acids long. The ends were cut back, 1 base at V and 1 base at J, with 10 bases in the middle. CDR3 loop: CASSQVYGGNTEAFF. CDR3 DNA sequence: TGCGCCAGCAGCCAAGTATATGGTGGGAACACTGAAGCTTTCTTT.